Below are 26 T cell receptor beta chains sequenced from a single sample in a study of T cells in Graves' hyperthyroidism and ophthalmopathy. The investigators amplified TCR beta CDR3 regions from RNA transcripts. First-round RT-PCR targeting the TCR CDR3 was performed with the HTBI primer set. One entry per CDR3 protein results from TCRdb running MiXCR on the multiplex PCR reads. The sample includes about 410,000 distinct CDR3 sequences, approximately 15% of them seen just once. The source material was blood. The receptors come from a woman younger than 45 with Graves' ophthalmopathy.

This clonotype has ten or more counts. This chain uses TRBV20-1 with TRBJ2-1, with 10 nucleotides matching TRBD2. After removal of 5 bases from V and 12 bases from J, the junction contained 10 bases not matched to a gene. In germline, CDR1 is DFQATT, CDR2 SNEGSKA (reference sequence). CDR3 length equals 13 residues. CDR3 sequence (DNA): TGCAGTGCTCACAGCGGGGGGGCCGAGGCGCAGTTCTTC. It encodes CSAHSGGAEAQFF.

This clonotype was seen ten or more times. The chain uses TRBV28 and TRBJ2-4; the match to TRBD1 covers 7 bases. V gave up 6 bases and J gave up 1 base; unmatched junction bases: 6. Germline values: CDR1 MDHEN, CDR2 SYDVKM. The CDR3 has 15 residues. CDR3 loop: CASSNWTGAKNIQYF. Written as DNA, the CDR3 is TGTGCCAGCAGCAATTGGACAGGTGCCAAAAACATTCAGTACTTC. The full variable domain, in which reference TRBV28 and TRBJ2-4 provide the parts outside the CDR3, is DVKVTQSSRYLVKRTGEKVFLECVQDMDHENMFWYRQDPGLGLRLIYFSYDVKMKEKGDIPEGYSVSREKKERFSLILESASTNQTSMYLCASSNWTGAKNIQYFGAGTRLSVL.

This clonotype was picked up many times. This chain connects TRBV6-1 to TRBJ1-1; D is unresolved. The V and J ends lost 8 bases and 0 bases respectively, with 10 bases between them. Germline V gene data show CDR1 as MNHNS and CDR2 as SASEGT. The CDR3 totals 13 residues. In DNA, the CDR3 is TGTGCCAGCCGTAGGATTATGAACACTGAAGCTTTCTTT. This encodes CASRRIMNTEAFF.

This clonotype was seen many times. V is TRBV30 and J is TRBJ1-1; D not resolved. Trimming removed 0 bases from V and 2 bases from J, with 13 bases in between. Germline V gives CDR1 GTSNPN, CDR2 SVGIG (reference sequence). The length of the CDR3 is 15 residues. DNA for the CDR3: TGTGCCTGGAGTGTAGCAAGAGGGCGTAACACTGAAGCTTTCTTT. This translates into CAWSVARGRNTEAFF.

This clonotype came up a few times. This may stem from a read error, because a much larger clone lies one nucleotide away. The rearrangement joins TRBV3-1 to TRBJ2-3, with a weak D call TRBD1 (5 bases). Germline lookup yields CDR1 LGHDT and CDR2 YNNKEL (reference sequence). This CDR3 spans 14 amino acids. CDR3 coding DNA: TGTGCCAGCAGCCAAACTGTGGGCACAGGTACGCAGTATTTT. Residues: CASSQTVGTGTQYF.

This clonotype was counted at least ten times. This chain joins TRBV2 and TRBJ2-1, with D unclear. The CDR3 totals 14 residues. Germline V gives CDR1 SNHLY, CDR2 FYNNEI. V lost 2 bases and J lost 5, with 10 bases in between. This chain's CDR3 is CASSERASHNEQFF. Written as DNA, the CDR3 is TGTGCCAGCAGTGAAAGGGCTTCCCACAATGAGCAGTTCTTC.

This clonotype was counted at least ten times. The chain uses TRBV2 and TRBJ2-3, with 7 bases fitting TRBD2. The CDR3 consists of 14 residues. In germline, CDR1 is SNHLY, CDR2 FYNNEI. J lost 4 bases, V lost 9 bases, and 10 bases had no gene match. CDR3 DNA sequence: TGTGCCAGTCCCGGAGGGAGGGGTGCAGATACGCAGTATTTT. Translated, it gives CASPGGRGADTQYF.

At least ten counts were recorded for this clonotype. The V and J genes are TRBV11-1 and TRBJ1-1; TRBD1 aligns across 8 bases. This CDR3 region has 13 residues. The V segment lost 5 bases and the J segment 5 bases; nucleotides outside the gene matches: 4. The germline gives CDR1 SGHAT, CDR2 FQDESV (reference sequence). DNA of the CDR3: TGTGCCAGCAGCACGGACAGGGTGACTGAAGCTTTCTTT. As protein: CASSTDRVTEAFF. The full variable domain, with the rest looked up from reference TRBV11-1 and TRBJ1-1, is EAEVAQSPRYKITEKSQAVAFWCDPISGHATLYWYRQILGQGPELLVQFQDESVVDDSQLPKDRFSAERLKGVDSTLKIQPAELGDSAMYLCASSTDRVTEAFFGQGTRLTVV.

This clonotype has ten or more counts. This chain connects TRBV11-3 to TRBJ2-1, with 10 bases identical to TRBD2. V gave up 2 bases and J gave up 3 bases; unmatched junction bases: 7. The CDR3 length is 17 residues. Germline V gene lookup returns CDR1 SGHNT and CDR2 YENEEA. The CDR3 nucleotides read TGTGCCAGCAGCTTAAATCCACTAGCGGGGAACTACAATGAGCAGTTCTTC. This codes for CASSLNPLAGNYNEQFF.

In this sample, this clonotype turned up a few times. The gene calls are TRBV6-1 and TRBJ2-7, with 11 bases lining up with TRBD1. This CDR3 is built from 16 residues. With V trimmed by 1 base and J by 5 bases, 7 bases remained unmatched. Germline CDR1 is MNHNS and CDR2 is SASEGT. The CDR3 DNA follows: TGTGCCAGCAGTGAAGTTTGGACAGGGGGCGCGGACGAGCAGTACTTC. Its translation is CASSEVWTGGADEQYF.

There are many counts of this clonotype. CDR3 bases: TGTGCCAGCAGCTTATTGTTCGGGGGCCCTGGAAACACCATATATTTT. Amino acid sequence: CASSLLFGGPGNTIYF. The chain couples TRBV13 to TRBJ1-3; perhaps TRBD1 as D (6 bases). This CDR3 has 16 residues. Germline CDR1 is PRHDT and CDR2 is FYEKMQ (reference sequence). Deletions cut 2 bases from V and 2 bases from J, with 13 bases between. The full variable domain, completed using reference TRBV13 and TRBJ1-3, is AAGVIQSPRHLIKEKRETATLKCYPIPRHDTVYWYQQGPGQDPQFLISFYEKMQSDKGSIPDRFSAQQFSDYHSELNMSSLELGDSALYFCASSLLFGGPGNTIYFGEGSWLTVV.

This clonotype has only one observation. The chain combines TRBV10-2 with TRBJ2-2, with 15 bases lining up with TRBD2. Germline-derived CDR1 and CDR2 are WSHSY and SAAADI. Germline trimming cut 8 bases from V and 7 bases from J; bases unmatched to any gene: 11. The CDR3 is 17 amino acids. The CDR3 DNA reads TGCGCCAGCCAGGGACTAGCGGGGGGCCCTAATGGCGGGGAGCTGTTTTTT. Its translation: CASQGLAGGPNGGELFF.

The chain links TRBV27 to TRBJ1-1, with 8 bases identical to TRBD1. Germline V gene lookup returns CDR1 MNHEY and CDR2 SMNVEV (reference sequence). This CDR3 comprises 16 residues. J was trimmed by 4 bases and V by 4 bases; bases with no gene match: 11. The CDR3 DNA follows: TGTGCCAGCAGTTCATTCTCGCCTGGGACAGGCACTGAAGCTTTCTTT. Translated, it gives CASSSFSPGTGTEAFF.

This clonotype came up a few times. In DNA form, the CDR3 reads TGTGCCAGCAGCCCCGGTGTACGGGATACGCAGTATTTT. This gives the protein CASSPGVRDTQYF. This sequence joins TRBV9 and TRBJ2-3; D unresolved. In germline, CDR1 is SGDLS, CDR2 YYNGEE. The V end lost 4 bases, the J end lost 6 bases, and 12 bases lay between the germline ends. The CDR3 consists of 13 residues.

This clonotype was seen ten or more times. The chain carries TRBV18 and TRBJ1-6; TRBD1 matches at 10 bases. CDR1 and CDR2 from the germline V gene are KGHSH and LQKENI. After removal of 3 bases from V and 11 bases from J, the junction contained 10 bases not matched to a gene. The CDR3 covers 16 residues. CDR3 amino acids: CASSPETGGDGTPLHF. DNA for the CDR3: TGTGCCAGCTCACCTGAGACAGGGGGCGATGGAACACCCCTCCACTTT.

This clonotype was observed many times. This chain uses TRBV6-5 with TRBJ2-7, with D hard to call. With 4 bases removed from V and 6 bases from J, the gap between germline ends came to 7 bases. CDR3 size: 11 residues. CDR1 MNHEY and CDR2 SVGAGI come from the germline V gene. CDR3 in DNA: TGTGCCAGCAGTTTGGCCGGCGAGCAGTACTTC. Residues: CASSLAGEQYF.

The rearrangement joins TRBV3-1 to TRBJ2-5; perhaps D is TRBD1 or TRBD2 (5 bases each). V gave up 6 bases and J gave up 2 bases, with 10 bases separating them. The CDR3 runs to 13 residues. The germline gives CDR1 LGHDT, CDR2 YNNKEL (reference sequence). CDR3 protein: CASRRGPQETQYF. The CDR3 nucleotides are TGTGCCAGCAGACGGGGACCGCAAGAGACCCAGTACTTC.

This clonotype was recorded many times. The chain combines TRBV6-2 or TRBV6-3 with TRBJ2-7; D ambiguous. This CDR3 has 11 residues. Germline V gives CDR1 MNHEY, CDR2 SVGEGT. Trimming cost V 5 bases and J 2 bases, with 4 bases left between them. CDR3 sequence: CASSNTYEQYF. The CDR3 coding sequence is TGTGCCAGCAGTAATACCTACGAGCAGTACTTC.

This clonotype occurred many times. The V call is TRBV5-6, the J call TRBJ2-5, with 7 bases aligning to TRBD2. This CDR3 has 16 residues. With V trimmed by 4 bases and J by 5 bases, 14 bases remained unmatched. Germline CDR1 reads SGHDT; CDR2 reads YYEEEE. CDR3 in amino acids: CASSQMGREGMETQYF. CDR3 bases: TGTGCCAGCAGCCAAATGGGCAGGGAGGGGATGGAGACCCAGTACTTC.

The chain combines TRBV19 with TRBJ1-1, with TRBD1 matching 10 bases. The CDR3 is made up of 15 amino acids. The germline V gene has CDR1 LNHDA and CDR2 SQIVND (reference sequence). The V and J ends lost 5 bases and 4 bases, in that order; junction bases with no gene match: 7. The CDR3 sequence: CASSQGTGAFTEAFF. CDR3 in DNA: TGTGCCAGTAGTCAGGGGACAGGGGCCTTCACTGAAGCTTTCTTT.

This clonotype was observed many times. The chain joins TRBV11-1 to TRBJ2-2; TRBD1 matches at 8 bases. The CDR3 consists of 16 residues. The junction had 12 bases not matched to a gene; V was cut back by 8 bases and J by 4 bases. Per the germline V gene, CDR1 is SGHAT and CDR2 is FQDESV (reference sequence). In DNA, the CDR3 is TGTGCCAGCTCCCTGGCCGGGACAGGACTCACCGGGGAGCTGTTTTTT. It is translated as CASSLAGTGLTGELFF.

This clonotype was picked up a small number of times. The V gene is TRBV4-2, the J gene TRBJ2-3, with D hard to call. Germline V gene lookup returns CDR1 LGHNA and CDR2 YNFKEQ. The CDR3 is made up of 13 amino acids. V shed 8 bases and J shed 0 bases, with 9 bases lying between them. This CDR3 is CASGRLSTDTQYF. The CDR3 DNA sequence: TGTGCCAGCGGGCGCCTTAGCACAGATACGCAGTATTTT.

The table lists this clonotype with many counts. The rearrangement joins TRBV28 to TRBJ1-5; a possible D gene is TRBD1 (6 bases). V was clipped by 4 bases and J by 6 bases, with 13 bases between them. Per the germline V gene, CDR1 is MDHEN and CDR2 is SYDVKM. This CDR3 comprises 14 residues. CDR3 residues: CASSSNTGFQPQHF. CDR3 sequence (DNA): TGTGCCAGCAGTTCCAATACAGGGTTTCAGCCCCAGCATTTT.

For this clonotype: A much more abundant neighbour one base away suggests this may be a read error. The rearrangement joins TRBV6-2 or TRBV6-3 to TRBJ2-3, with D possibly matching TRBD1 (5 bases). This CDR3 is 15 amino acids long. CDR1 and CDR2 (germline): MNHEY, SVGEGT. CDR3 protein: CVSSYWAGYPDTQYF. The DNA of the CDR3 is TGTGTCAGCAGTTACTGGGCAGGGTATCCAGATACGCAGTATTTT.

The rearrangement uses TRBV19 and TRBJ2-3, with 10 bases aligning to TRBD2. The CDR3 contains 15 residues. Germline CDR1 and CDR2: LNHDA and SQIVND (reference sequence). The ends lost 5 bases at V and 5 bases at J; junction bases unmatched: 7. The CDR3 DNA reads TGTGCCAGTAGTGCGCCCGGGACTAGCGTAGATACGCAGTATTTT. This encodes CASSAPGTSVDTQYF.

The chain uses TRBV7-6 and TRBJ2-5; a possible D gene is TRBD2 (6 bases). V was clipped by 2 bases and J by 5 bases, with 15 bases between them. Looked up from germline, CDR1 is SGHVS and CDR2 is FNYEAQ. This CDR3 spans 15 amino acids. CDR3 sequence: CASSLWGDPQETQYF. DNA of the CDR3: TGTGCCAGCAGCTTATGGGGGGACCCCCAGGAGACCCAGTACTTC.